This T cell receptor beta chain stems from a study of identical twins (dated by TCRdb to the mid-2010s). General notes on the study: To test whether fetal clonotypes persist, this study deep-sequenced TCR alpha and beta repertoires from monozygotic twins, from unrelated adults of various ages, and from cord blood. Replicate twin experiments were performed at different times using different library preparation protocols to rule out contamination. The study at large found these results: In beta out-of-frame sequences, excess twin sharing was weaker, because having fewer shared sequences lowered the signal-to-noise ratio. Abundant cord blood beta clonotypes had fewer insertions, young adult naive repertoires showed a similar but weaker trend, and memory repertoires showed no such trend. Conclusions relied on cross-sectional statistical analysis, since the same donors could not be followed over many years. Invariant T cells such as MAIT and iNKT could partly confound zero-insertion analyses, although diverse VJ usage argued against such confounding for most clonotypes. In monozygotic twins, recombination models systematically underestimated out-of-frame TCR alpha sharing, but the models matched the sharing seen between unrelated individuals. Compared with coincidental sharing between unrelated individuals, an excess of low generation-probability sequences was observed among out-of-frame TCR alpha sequences shared between twins.

The library was built by means of 5' RACE. Sequencing relied on an Illumina HiSeq 2000. Template switching introduced a universal primer binding site; the final cDNA contained a unique molecular identifier, enabling accurate counting of TCR cDNA molecules. First-strand cDNA for TCR alpha and beta chains was synthesized from specific primers in the conserved constant-segment region. Each cDNA library was double barcoded, with a SMART-Mk sample barcode plus Illumina barcodes, to control for contamination. Two successive PCR steps introduced TruSeq adapter sequences along with Illumina sample barcodes. The TCR alpha and beta cDNA libraries were sequenced on the Illumina HiSeq platform using custom primers. Per the authors' processing: MiGEC processed the raw reads to extract unique molecular identifiers, while MiXCR was used to determine the CDR3 positions. Recombination models were inferred per individual with the repgenHMM and IGoR tools using an EM algorithm. Shared clonotypes were analyzed with the tcR package in R, and sharing was normalized by the product of cloneset sizes. To study raw recombination free of thymic and clonal selection effects, out-of-frame nonproductive sequences were analyzed. Starting from the raw public reads, TCRdb applied fastp trimming at Q25, assembled clones with MiXCR and retained in-frame beta chains. Rows with one shared CDR3 protein collapse into an entry with the most common genes and DNA. TCRdb's processing, not the authors', yielded these V and J calls. The sample table lists over 550,000 distinct CDR3 sequences, about 7.6% of them with a count of one. About 1.5% of the sample is taken by the ten largest.

This clonotype was recorded many times. Its antigen has not been determined. No base quality information exists; no much larger clone differs at one position. All donors were healthy Caucasians. Three pairs of female monozygotic twins, all aged roughly 18 to 29 years, made up the twin cohort. RNA for TCR libraries was isolated from peripheral blood mononuclear cells. CDR1 is given as MDHEN and CDR2 as SYDVKM, both from the germline V gene. Counted from cysteine to phenylalanine, this CDR3 has 16 amino acids. Only the CDR3 DNA stays, 48 bases, in frame from base 1. After removal of 4 bases from V and 4 bases from J, the junction retains 10 bases not matched to a gene. The data also belong to a second study, concerning yellow fever vaccine responses in identical twins. The second paper states: The authors reported that the T cell response to vaccination in identical twins appeared partly convergent and partly personalized. Focusing on identical twins, the study followed the T cell clones that responded to the vaccine, and did so with precision.

The sequencing input was PBMCs. The sequence joins TRBV28 to TRBJ1-5, and 7 bases in between align with TRBD1. The origin of this receptor is a young woman in good health. CDR3 protein: CASSSYRGPFNQPQHF. The DNA sequence is given as TGTGCCAGCAGTTCCTACAGGGGCCCTTTTAATCAGCCCCAGCATTTT.